This T cell receptor (beta chain) emerged from a study of T cell responses to AZD1222 COVID-19 vaccine. The study, taken as a whole, reports: At study baseline, merely roughly 6 AZD1222 recipients were seropositive.

CDR1 is MNHEY and CDR2 is SMNVEV in the germline V gene (reference sequence). V was cut by 5 bases and J by 0 bases, with 20 bases left in between. The CDR3 totals 18 residues. Comments on this clone: No antigen is known for it.

Measured with immunoSEQ multiplex PCR; TCRdb has only the in-frame clones, and not every one. The sample has 150,000 or so clones, 85% to 95% seen once. Sequencing used peripheral blood, obtained 28 days after the second AZD1222 dose. The TCR originated in an adult who received the AZD1222 COVID-19 vaccine. The chain is built from TRBV27 and TRBJ2-1, with TRBD2 as a possible D gene (5 bases). CDR3 sequence: CASSPKARGSNSYNEQFF. CDR3 bases: TGTGCCAGCAGTCCAAAAGCTCGGGGTTCGAACTCCTACAATGAGCAGTTCTTC.